What follows are 27 T cell receptor beta chains derived from one specimen sequenced in a study of yellow fever vaccine responses in identical twins. TCRdb ran MiXCR on the RT-PCR reads and lists one entry per CDR3 protein. The repertoire holds approximately 2,000 distinct CDR3 sequences, with roughly 86% as singletons. The input for sequencing was T cells from blood (PBMCs), unsorted or a sorted subset (not recorded which), taken before or after yellow fever vaccination (not recorded which). These receptors were taken from a woman in her late teens or twenties who received the yellow fever vaccine.

This clonotype was counted a single time. This chain joins TRBV11-2 and TRBJ2-7; no firm D call. This CDR3 is 14 amino acids long. CDR1 and CDR2 from the germline V gene are SGHAT and FQNNGV. The ends were cut back, 2 bases at V and 2 bases at J, with 10 bases in the middle. The CDR3 region has the DNA TGTGCCAGCAGCTTATCTCGCGGTCCCTACGAGCAGTACTTC. This gives the protein CASSLSRGPYEQYF.

The rearrangement joins TRBV10-3 to TRBJ1-2, with D maybe TRBD1 (6 bases). CDR1 ENHRY and CDR2 SYGVKD come from the germline V gene. CDR3 size: 13 residues. With 0 bases removed from V and 7 bases from J, the gap between germline ends came to 9 bases. This CDR3 reads CAISESTGSGYTF. The CDR3 DNA reads TGTGCCATCAGTGAGTCTACAGGGTCTGGCTACACCTTC.

The chain combines TRBV19 with TRBJ2-3; 12 bases match TRBD2. This CDR3 has 16 amino acids. After removal of 3 bases from V and 3 bases from J, the junction contained 4 bases not matched to a gene. The germline gives CDR1 LNHDA, CDR2 SQIVND (reference sequence). CDR3 bases: TGTGCCAGTAGTATTCAGACTAGCGGGAGTACAGATACGCAGTATTTT. This codes for CASSIQTSGSTDTQYF.

The V call is TRBV10-2, the J call TRBJ1-2; TRBD1 matches at 9 bases. Germline lookup yields CDR1 WSHSY and CDR2 SAAADI. The CDR3 has 15 residues. V shed 5 bases and J 7 bases; nucleotides not matched to a gene: 11. Here the CDR3 reads CASSPPGDRGFGYTF. CDR3 in DNA: TGCGCCAGCAGTCCCCCGGGAGACAGGGGGTTTGGCTACACCTTC.

The chain combines TRBV7-2 with TRBJ1-5; unclear D gene. V was trimmed by 5 bases and J by 2 bases, leaving 10 bases between them. CDR1 and CDR2 from the germline V gene are SGHTA and FQGNSA. This CDR3 is 14 amino acids long. In DNA, the CDR3 is TGTGCCAGCAGCCAAACGGTGGGCAATCAGCCCCAGCATTTT. It yields the protein CASSQTVGNQPQHF.

CDR3 nucleotides: TGTGCCATCAGTGACACAGGGAATCAGCCCCAGCATTTT. It yields the protein CAISDTGNQPQHF. The chain is built from TRBV10-3 and TRBJ1-5, with a possible D match to TRBD1 (6 bases). The CDR3 extends over 13 amino acids. CDR1 and CDR2 (germline): ENHRY, SYGVKD. V dropped 3 bases and J dropped 4 bases, with 7 bases sitting between them.

The rearrangement links TRBV14 to TRBJ1-5, with D unclear. Trimming cost V 0 bases and J 8 bases, with 8 bases left between them. The CDR3 spans 13 residues. From germline, CDR1 is SGHDN and CDR2 FVKESK. The CDR3 DNA is TGTGCCAGCAGCCAAGATTCAAGCAAGCCCCAGCATTTT. This translates into CASSQDSSKPQHF. The full variable domain, its missing parts supplied by reference TRBV14 and TRBJ1-5, is EAGVTQFPSHSVIEKGQTVTLRCDPISGHDNLYWYRRVMGKEIKFLLHFVKESKQDESGMPNNRFLAERTGGTYSTLKVQPAELEDSGVYFCASSQDSSKPQHFGDGTRLSIL.

CDR3 amino acids: CASREPLQGYEQYF. Here the CDR3 DNA reads TGTGCCAGCAGAGAGCCCCTTCAGGGTTACGAGCAGTACTTC. This chain connects TRBV2 to TRBJ2-7, with a tentative D call TRBD1 (5 bases). Trimming removed 6 bases from V and 4 bases from J, with 16 bases in between. The CDR3 is made up of 14 amino acids. The germline CDR1 and CDR2 sequences are SNHLY and FYNNEI. Full variable domain (missing parts from reference TRBV2 and TRBJ2-7): EPEVTQTPSHQVTQMGQEVILRCVPISNHLYFYWYRQILGQKVEFLVSFYNNEISEKSEIFDDQFSVERPDGSNFTLKIRSTKLEDSAMYFCASREPLQGYEQYFGPGTRLTVT.

The chain is built from TRBV21-1 and TRBJ2-3; the D call of TRBD2 is as the table states it, not checked on the DNA. TRBV21-1 is noted as a pseudogene. The CDR3 length is 18 residues. CDR3 nucleotides: TGTGCCAGCAGCAACCGGAGGGGATATAGGACTAGCACAGATACGCAGTATTTT. It codes for CASSNRRGYRTSTDTQYF.

The chain carries TRBV7-9 and TRBJ2-4; weak D call: TRBD1 (6 bases). The CDR3 totals 17 residues. Trimming cost V 4 bases and J 3 bases, with 19 bases left between them. The V gene's germline CDR1 is SEHNR and CDR2 FQNEAQ (reference sequence). CDR3 residues: CASSSARGDTNKNIQYF. For the CDR3, the DNA is TGTGCCAGCAGCTCCGCCCGAGGGGACACCAACAAAAACATTCAGTACTTC.

The V call is TRBV6-1, the J call TRBJ2-2, with TRBD2 matching over 9 bases. This CDR3 has 14 amino acids. The trim removed 6 bases at V and 1 base at J, leaving 0 bases unmatched. Germline V gives CDR1 MNHNS, CDR2 SASEGT. The CDR3 nucleotides are TGTGCCAGCAGGACTAGCGGGAACACCGGGGAGCTGTTTTTT. It codes for CASRTSGNTGELFF.

This chain uses TRBV25-1 with TRBJ2-7, with D maybe TRBD2 (5 bases). The CDR3 totals 14 residues. Germline values: CDR1 MGHDK, CDR2 SYGVNS. V was pared by 10 bases and J by 0 bases, with 16 bases between. DNA of the CDR3: TGTGCCATCGGAAAGAGCGGAAGCTCCTACGAGCAGTACTTC. As protein: CAIGKSGSSYEQYF.

V and J are TRBV12-3 or TRBV12-4 and TRBJ2-3; TRBD2 matches at 9 bases. This CDR3 region has 16 residues. The V segment lost 9 bases and the J segment 2 bases; nucleotides outside the gene matches: 12. The CDR3 DNA follows: TGTGCCAGACCCCCGGCTAGCGGGGAGAACACAGATACGCAGTATTTT. As protein: CARPPASGENTDTQYF.

This clonotype was recorded only once. This sequence joins TRBV12-3 or TRBV12-4 and TRBJ2-5; D ambiguous. Trimming removed 6 bases from V and 1 base from J, with 12 bases in between. The CDR3 extends over 14 amino acids. CDR3 in amino acids: CASSPDTFQETQYF. As DNA, the CDR3 is TGTGCCAGCAGCCCTGACACTTTCCAAGAGACCCAGTACTTC.

This clonotype is labeled large. The chain joins TRBV4-1 to TRBJ2-5, with D hard to call. There are 15 residues in the CDR3. V was shortened by 0 bases and J by 7 bases, with 15 bases between the two germline ends. Per germline, CDR1 MGHRA and CDR2 YSYEKL. The chain's CDR3 is CASSQDGAGSVTQYF. In DNA form, the CDR3 reads TGCGCCAGCAGCCAAGATGGCGCAGGAAGTGTGACCCAGTACTTC.

For the CDR3, the DNA is TGTGCCAGCAGCTTTAATTTTAATGAGCAGTTCTTC. As protein: CASSFNFNEQFF. V gene TRBV11-2 combines with J gene TRBJ2-1, with D uncertain. The CDR3 totals 12 residues. Germline V CDR1 and CDR2: SGHAT, FQNNGV. V lost 3 bases and J lost 7, with 7 bases in between.

V and J are TRBV15 and TRBJ1-2, with D unresolved. Germline V gives CDR1 LNHNV, CDR2 YYDKDF (reference sequence). Trimming took 1 base from V and 6 from J, leaving 9 bases between them. The CDR3 loop spans 13 amino acids. The CDR3 DNA sequence: TGTGCCACCAGCAGAGCCAGCGAGAATGGCTACACCTTC. Translated: CATSRASENGYTF.

This sequence joins TRBV2 and TRBJ2-7, with D possibly matching TRBD2 (5 bases). The germline V gene has CDR1 SNHLY and CDR2 FYNNEI. CDR3 length: 13 residues. The V and J ends lost 8 bases and 3 bases respectively, with 14 bases between them. The CDR3 sequence is CASRAGYHYEQYF. DNA of the CDR3: TGTGCCAGCCGTGCGGGCTATCACTACGAGCAGTACTTC.

The chain is built from TRBV10-3 and TRBJ2-7, with D possibly being TRBD2 (7 bases). This CDR3 spans 16 amino acids. Germline loops: CDR1 ENHRY, CDR2 SYGVKD. Trimming took 2 bases from V and 6 from J, leaving 20 bases between them. CDR3 bases: TGTGCCATCAGTGAGAAGGGGGGGTATACCCAGTCCGAGCAGTACTTC. Its translation is CAISEKGGYTQSEQYF.

The chain recombines TRBV6-1 with TRBJ1-4; D gene uncertain. The CDR3 covers 15 residues. Germline CDR1 MNHNS, CDR2 SASEGT. V gave up 1 base and J gave up 5 bases, with 11 bases separating them. Written as DNA, the CDR3 is TGTGCCAGCAGTGAAGTAGGAGGGTCCAATGAAAAACTGTTTTTT. This sequence encodes CASSEVGGSNEKLFF.

This chain uses TRBV4-2 with TRBJ1-2; the D gene is possibly TRBD1 (5 bases). The CDR3 covers 14 residues. V lost 1 base, J lost 4 bases, and 10 bases lay in between. The germline gives CDR1 LGHNA, CDR2 YNFKEQ. CDR3 bases: TGTGCCAGCAGCCAAGGGGACGTAGCCTATGGCTACACCTTC. Translation gives CASSQGDVAYGYTF.

This chain joins TRBV2 and TRBJ1-1; the D is unclear. The CDR3 totals 11 residues. Trimming took off 2 bases at V and 7 bases at J, with 5 bases between the two ends. CDR1 and CDR2 (germline): SNHLY, FYNNEI. CDR3 region: CASSETDEAFF. The CDR3 nucleotides read TGTGCCAGCAGTGAAACAGATGAAGCTTTCTTT.

This clonotype was recorded once. The chain couples TRBV20-1 to TRBJ2-2; possible D gene TRBD1, 6 bases. V was trimmed by 1 base and J by 3 bases, leaving 12 bases between them. The CDR3 consists of 15 residues. Germline assignment: CDR1 DFQATT and CDR2 SNEGSKA (reference sequence). CDR3 protein: CSARAKDSYTGELFF. The CDR3 DNA is TGCAGTGCTAGAGCAAAGGACAGCTACACCGGGGAGCTGTTTTTT.

This sequence joins TRBV7-9 and TRBJ2-1; 10 bases match TRBD1. The germline gives CDR1 SEHNR, CDR2 FQNEAQ (reference sequence). J gave up 5 bases and V 4 bases, and 11 bases lay outside the gene matches. The CDR3 covers 17 residues. CDR3: CASSSPPRDRGNNEQFF. The CDR3 nucleotides are TGTGCCAGCAGCTCGCCACCCCGGGACAGGGGTAACAATGAGCAGTTCTTC.

The chain employs TRBV11-3 and TRBJ1-2, with D perhaps TRBD1 (5 bases). In germline, CDR1 is SGHNT, CDR2 YENEEA. V was shortened by 3 bases and J by 2 bases, with 10 bases between the two germline ends. The CDR3 consists of 14 residues. The CDR3 nucleotides are TGTGCCAGCAGCTTCGGGACGGAGAACTATGGCTACACCTTC. As protein: CASSFGTENYGYTF.

The V call is TRBV6-5, the J call TRBJ1-5; D might be TRBD1 (5 bases). Germline loops: CDR1 MNHEY, CDR2 SVGAGI. Trimming took 7 bases from V and 3 from J, leaving 19 bases between them. The CDR3 is 16 residues long. CDR3 protein: CASNSGGGVLNQPQHF. The CDR3 DNA sequence: TGTGCCAGCAATTCCGGAGGAGGGGTGCTCAATCAGCCCCAGCATTTT.

The V and J genes are TRBV28 and TRBJ2-5; weak D call: TRBD1 (6 bases). The germline V gene has CDR1 MDHEN and CDR2 SYDVKM. This CDR3 contains 15 residues. The V end lost 6 bases, the J end lost 3 bases, and 17 bases lay between the germline ends. The CDR3 here is CASSDGGHSKETQYF. In DNA, the CDR3 is TGTGCCAGCAGCGATGGGGGACACTCTAAAGAGACCCAGTACTTC. The whole variable domain, filled in from reference TRBV28 and TRBJ2-5, reads DVKVTQSSRYLVKRTGEKVFLECVQDMDHENMFWYRQDPGLGLRLIYFSYDVKMKEKGDIPEGYSVSREKKERFSLILESASTNQTSMYLCASSDGGHSKETQYFGPGTRLLVL.